This T cell receptor beta chain was recorded in a study of response to subunit inactivated influenza vaccine. This clonotype was found once. TCRdb passed the RT-PCR reads through MiXCR, listing each CDR3 protein once. Of roughly 650,000 distinct CDR3 sequences listed, around 13% are singletons. V was cut by 0 bases and J by 5 bases, with 14 bases left in between. CDR3 length: 15 amino acids. CDR1 is SGDLS, CDR2 YYNGEE, per germline. This sequence originates from a man aged 50 to 59 who received an inactivated influenza vaccine. V and J are TRBV9 and TRBJ2-5; D ambiguous. Here the sequenced sample was PBMCs from blood, taken approximately 15 days before vaccination. The CDR3 loop reads CASSVVGYPRETQYF. The CDR3 nucleotides read TGTGCCAGCAGCGTAGTAGGCTATCCCAGGGAGACCCAGTACTTC. Full variable domain (outside the CDR3, taken from reference TRBV9 and TRBJ2-5): DSGVTQTPKHLITATGQRVTLRCSPRSGDLSVYWYQQSLDQGLQFLIQYYNGEERAKGNILERFSAQQFPDLHSELNLSSLELGDSALYFCASSVVGYPRETQYFGPGTRLLVL.